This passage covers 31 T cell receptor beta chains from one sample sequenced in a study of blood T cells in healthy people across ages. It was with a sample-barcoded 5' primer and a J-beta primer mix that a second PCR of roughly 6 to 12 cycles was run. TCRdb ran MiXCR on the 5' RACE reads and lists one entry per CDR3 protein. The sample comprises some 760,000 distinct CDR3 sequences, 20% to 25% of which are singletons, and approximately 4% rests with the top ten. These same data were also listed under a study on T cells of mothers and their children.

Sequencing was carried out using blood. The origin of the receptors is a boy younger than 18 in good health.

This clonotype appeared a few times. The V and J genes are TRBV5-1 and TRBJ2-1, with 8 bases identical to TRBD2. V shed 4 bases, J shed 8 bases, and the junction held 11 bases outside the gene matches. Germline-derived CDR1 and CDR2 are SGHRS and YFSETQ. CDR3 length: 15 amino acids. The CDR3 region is CASSPREGRLDEQFF. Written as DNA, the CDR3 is TGCGCCAGCAGCCCCCGGGAGGGCCGGTTAGATGAGCAGTTCTTC.

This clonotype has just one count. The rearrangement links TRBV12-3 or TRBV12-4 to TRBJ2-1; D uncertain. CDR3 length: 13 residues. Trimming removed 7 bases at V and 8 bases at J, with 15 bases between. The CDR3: CASNRAPPDEQFF. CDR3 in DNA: TGTGCCAGCAACCGGGCCCCCCCCGATGAGCAGTTCTTC.

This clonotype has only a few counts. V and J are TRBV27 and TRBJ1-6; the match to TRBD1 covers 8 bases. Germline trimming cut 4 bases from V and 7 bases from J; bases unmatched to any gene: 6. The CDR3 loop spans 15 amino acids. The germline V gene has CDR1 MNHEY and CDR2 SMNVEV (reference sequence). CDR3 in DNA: TGTGCCAGCAGTTCAGGACAGGGTGGGAATTCACCCCTCCACTTT. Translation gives CASSSGQGGNSPLHF.

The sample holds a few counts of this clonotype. The CDR3 DNA follows: TGTGCCACGACTCGCGGGTCTGGGGCCAACGTCCTGACTTTC. Protein product: CATTRGSGANVLTF. V usage is TRBV7-2 and J usage is TRBJ2-6; the D gene is possibly TRBD2 (5 bases). Germline lookup yields CDR1 SGHTA and CDR2 FQGNSA. CDR3 length equals 14 residues. V dropped 10 bases and J dropped 1 base, with 11 bases sitting between them.

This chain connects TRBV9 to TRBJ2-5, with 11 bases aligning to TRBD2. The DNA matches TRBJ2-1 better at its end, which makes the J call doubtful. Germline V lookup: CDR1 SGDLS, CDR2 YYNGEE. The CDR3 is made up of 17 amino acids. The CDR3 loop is CASSAVAGGFSYNEQFF. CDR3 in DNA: TGTGCCAGCAGTGCCGTAGCGGGAGGGTTCTCTTACAATGAGCAGTTCTTC.

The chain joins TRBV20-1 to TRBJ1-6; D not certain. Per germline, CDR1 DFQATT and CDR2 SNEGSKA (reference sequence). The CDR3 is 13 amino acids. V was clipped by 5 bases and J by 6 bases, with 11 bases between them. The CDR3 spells CSAEDIRNSPLHF. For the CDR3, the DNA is TGCAGTGCTGAAGACATTCGTAATTCACCCCTCCACTTT.

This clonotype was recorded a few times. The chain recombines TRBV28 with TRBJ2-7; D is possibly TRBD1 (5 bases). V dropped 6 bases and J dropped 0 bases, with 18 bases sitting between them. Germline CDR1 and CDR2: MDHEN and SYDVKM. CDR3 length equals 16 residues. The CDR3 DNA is TGTGCCAGCAGGGTACTGGGGCAGTCGAGCTCCTACGAGCAGTACTTC. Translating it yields CASRVLGQSSSYEQYF. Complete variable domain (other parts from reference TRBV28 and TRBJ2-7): DVKVTQSSRYLVKRTGEKVFLECVQDMDHENMFWYRQDPGLGLRLIYFSYDVKMKEKGDIPEGYSVSREKKERFSLILESASTNQTSMYLCASRVLGQSSSYEQYFGPGTRLTVT.

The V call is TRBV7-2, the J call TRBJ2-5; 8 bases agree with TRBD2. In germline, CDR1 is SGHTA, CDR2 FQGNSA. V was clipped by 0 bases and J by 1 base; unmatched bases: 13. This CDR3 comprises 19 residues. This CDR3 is CASSLAPWGAGGPQETQYF. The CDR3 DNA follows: TGTGCCAGCAGCTTAGCGCCTTGGGGGGCGGGGGGACCCCAAGAGACCCAGTACTTC.

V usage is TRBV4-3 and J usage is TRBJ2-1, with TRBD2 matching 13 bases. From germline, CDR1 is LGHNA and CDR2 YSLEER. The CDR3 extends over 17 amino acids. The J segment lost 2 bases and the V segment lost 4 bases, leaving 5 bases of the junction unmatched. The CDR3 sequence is CASSLTSGRATYNEQFF. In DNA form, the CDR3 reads TGCGCCAGCAGCCTCACTAGCGGGAGGGCCACCTACAATGAGCAGTTCTTC.

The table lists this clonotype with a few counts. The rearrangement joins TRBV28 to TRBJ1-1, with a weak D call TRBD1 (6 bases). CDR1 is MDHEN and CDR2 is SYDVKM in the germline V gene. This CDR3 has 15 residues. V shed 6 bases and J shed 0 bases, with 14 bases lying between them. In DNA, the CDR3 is TGTGCCAGCAGCTCTCGGCGGGGGCTGAACACTGAAGCTTTCTTT. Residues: CASSSRRGLNTEAFF.

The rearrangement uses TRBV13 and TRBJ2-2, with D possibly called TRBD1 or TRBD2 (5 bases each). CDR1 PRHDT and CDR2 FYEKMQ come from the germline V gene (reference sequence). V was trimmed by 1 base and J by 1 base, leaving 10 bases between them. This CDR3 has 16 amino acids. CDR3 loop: CASSLDRTQNTGELFF. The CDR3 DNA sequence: TGTGCCAGCAGCTTAGACAGGACTCAGAACACCGGGGAGCTGTTTTTT.

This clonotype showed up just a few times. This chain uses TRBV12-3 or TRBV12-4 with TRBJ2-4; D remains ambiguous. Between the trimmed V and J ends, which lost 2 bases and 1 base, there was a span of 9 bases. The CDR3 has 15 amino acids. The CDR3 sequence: CASSLYGLAKNIQYF. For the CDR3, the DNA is TGTGCCAGCAGTTTATATGGGTTGGCCAAAAACATTCAGTACTTC.

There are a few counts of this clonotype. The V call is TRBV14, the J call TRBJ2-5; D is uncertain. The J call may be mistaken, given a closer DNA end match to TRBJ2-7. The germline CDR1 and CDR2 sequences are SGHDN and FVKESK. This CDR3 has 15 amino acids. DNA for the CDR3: TGTGCCAGCAGCCAAGATCCCAGTCAGTCCTACGAGCAGTACTTC. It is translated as CASSQDPSQSYEQYF.

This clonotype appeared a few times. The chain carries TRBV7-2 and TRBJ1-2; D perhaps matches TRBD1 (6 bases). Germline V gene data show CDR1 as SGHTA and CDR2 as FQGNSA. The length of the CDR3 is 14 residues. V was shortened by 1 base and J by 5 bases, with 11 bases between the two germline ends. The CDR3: CASSLGPTGYGYTF. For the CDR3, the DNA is TGTGCCAGCAGCTTAGGCCCTACAGGGTATGGCTACACCTTC. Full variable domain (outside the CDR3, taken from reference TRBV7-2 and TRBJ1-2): GAGVSQSPSNKVTEKGKDVELRCDPISGHTALYWYRQSLGQGLEFLIYFQGNSAPDKSGLPSDRFSAERTGGSVSTLTIQRTQQEDSAVYLCASSLGPTGYGYTFGSGTRLTVV.

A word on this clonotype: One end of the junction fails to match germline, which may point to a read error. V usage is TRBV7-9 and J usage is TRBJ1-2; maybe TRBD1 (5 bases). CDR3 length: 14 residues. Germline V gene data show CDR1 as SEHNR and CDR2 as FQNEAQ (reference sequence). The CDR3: CASSLQGPLYGYSF. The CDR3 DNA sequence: TGTGCCAGCAGCTTACAGGGACCGCTATATGGCTACTCCTTC.

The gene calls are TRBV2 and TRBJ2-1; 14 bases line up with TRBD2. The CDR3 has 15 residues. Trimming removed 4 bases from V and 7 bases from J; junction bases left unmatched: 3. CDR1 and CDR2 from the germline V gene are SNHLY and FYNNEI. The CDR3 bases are TGTGCCAGCAGTGCTAGGACTAGCGGGGGGAATGAGCAGTTCTTC. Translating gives CASSARTSGGNEQFF.

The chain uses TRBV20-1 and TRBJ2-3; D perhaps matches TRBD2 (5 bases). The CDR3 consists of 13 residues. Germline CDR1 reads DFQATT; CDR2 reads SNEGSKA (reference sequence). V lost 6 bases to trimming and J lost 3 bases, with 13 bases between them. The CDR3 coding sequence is TGCAGTGCAGGCCGAGGGAGAACAGATACGCAGTATTTT. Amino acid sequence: CSAGRGRTDTQYF.

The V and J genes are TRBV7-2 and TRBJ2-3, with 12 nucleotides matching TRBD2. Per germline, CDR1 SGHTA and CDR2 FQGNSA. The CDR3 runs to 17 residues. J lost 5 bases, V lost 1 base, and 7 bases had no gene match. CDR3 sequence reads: CASSLEFLAGGGDTQYF. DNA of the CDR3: TGTGCCAGCAGCTTAGAGTTTCTAGCGGGAGGGGGAGATACGCAGTATTTT.

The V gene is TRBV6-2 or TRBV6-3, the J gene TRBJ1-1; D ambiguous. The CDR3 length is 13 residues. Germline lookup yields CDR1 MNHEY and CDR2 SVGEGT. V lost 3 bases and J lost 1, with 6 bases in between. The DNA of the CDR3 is TGTGCCAGCAGTTATCTCTCGAACACTGAAGCTTTCTTT. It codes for CASSYLSNTEAFF.

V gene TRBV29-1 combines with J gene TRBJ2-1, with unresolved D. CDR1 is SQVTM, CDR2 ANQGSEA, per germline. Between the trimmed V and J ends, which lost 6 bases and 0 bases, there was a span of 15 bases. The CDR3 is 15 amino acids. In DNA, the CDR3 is TGCAGCGTCCCCGACCCCCACGGCTCCTACAATGAGCAGTTCTTC. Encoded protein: CSVPDPHGSYNEQFF.

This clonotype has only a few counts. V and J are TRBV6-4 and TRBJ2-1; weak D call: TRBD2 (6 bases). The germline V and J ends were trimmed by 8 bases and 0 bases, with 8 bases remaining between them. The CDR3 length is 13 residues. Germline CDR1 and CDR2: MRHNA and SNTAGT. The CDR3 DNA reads TGTGCCAGCGCGACTAGCTCCTACAATGAGCAGTTCTTC. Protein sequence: CASATSSYNEQFF.

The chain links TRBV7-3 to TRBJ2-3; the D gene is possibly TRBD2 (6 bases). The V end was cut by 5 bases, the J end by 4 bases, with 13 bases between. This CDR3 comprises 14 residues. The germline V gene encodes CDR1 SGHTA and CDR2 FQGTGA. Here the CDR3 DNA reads TGTGCCAGCAGCCCCTCTCGACTAGCAGATACGCAGTATTTT. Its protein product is CASSPSRLADTQYF.

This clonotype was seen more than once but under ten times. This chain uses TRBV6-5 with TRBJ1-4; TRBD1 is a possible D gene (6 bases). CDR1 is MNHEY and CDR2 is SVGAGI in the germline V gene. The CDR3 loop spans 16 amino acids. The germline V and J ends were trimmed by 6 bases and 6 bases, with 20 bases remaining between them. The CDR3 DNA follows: TGTGCCAGCAGCCCCGGACAGCCGGGGGAGGATGAAAAACTGTTTTTT. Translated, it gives CASSPGQPGEDEKLFF.

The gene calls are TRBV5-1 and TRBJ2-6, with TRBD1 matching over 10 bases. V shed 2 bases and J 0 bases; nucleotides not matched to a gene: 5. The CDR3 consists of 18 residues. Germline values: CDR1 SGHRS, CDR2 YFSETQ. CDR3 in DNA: TGCGCCAGCAGCTTTCAGGGACAGGGGTTCTCTGGGGCCAACGTCCTGACTTTC. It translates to CASSFQGQGFSGANVLTF.

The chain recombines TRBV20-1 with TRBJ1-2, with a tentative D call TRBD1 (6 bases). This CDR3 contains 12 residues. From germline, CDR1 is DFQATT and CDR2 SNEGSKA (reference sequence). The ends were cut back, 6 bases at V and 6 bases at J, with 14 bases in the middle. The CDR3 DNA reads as TGCAGTGCCCAGACAGGATCGGATGGCTACACCTTC. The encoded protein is CSAQTGSDGYTF.

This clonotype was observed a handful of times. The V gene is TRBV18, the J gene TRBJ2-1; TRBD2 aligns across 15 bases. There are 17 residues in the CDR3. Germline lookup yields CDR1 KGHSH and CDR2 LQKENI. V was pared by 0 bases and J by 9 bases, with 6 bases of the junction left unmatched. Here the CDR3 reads CASSPPSGLAGGGEQFF. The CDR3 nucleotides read TGTGCCAGCTCACCACCCAGCGGACTAGCGGGAGGGGGTGAGCAGTTCTTC. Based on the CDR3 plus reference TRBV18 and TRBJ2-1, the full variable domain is NAGVMQNPRHLVRRRGQEARLRCSPMKGHSHVYWYRQLPEEGLKFMVYLQKENIIDESGMPKERFSAEFPKEGPSILRIQQVVRGDSAAYFCASSPPSGLAGGGEQFFGPGTRLTVL.

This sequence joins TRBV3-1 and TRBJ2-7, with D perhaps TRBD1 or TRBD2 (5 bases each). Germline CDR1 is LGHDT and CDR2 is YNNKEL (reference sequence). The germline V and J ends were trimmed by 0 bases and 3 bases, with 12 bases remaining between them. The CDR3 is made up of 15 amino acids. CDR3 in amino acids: CASSQDYQRGYEQYF. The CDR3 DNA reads TGTGCCAGCAGCCAAGATTATCAGAGGGGCTACGAGCAGTACTTC.

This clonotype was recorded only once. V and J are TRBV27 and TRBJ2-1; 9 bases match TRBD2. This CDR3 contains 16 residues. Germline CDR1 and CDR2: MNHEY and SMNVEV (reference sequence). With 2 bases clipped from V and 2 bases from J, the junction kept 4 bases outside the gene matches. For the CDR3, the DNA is TGTGCCAGCAGTTTACTAGCGGGATATACCTACAATGAGCAGTTCTTC. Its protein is CASSLLAGYTYNEQFF.

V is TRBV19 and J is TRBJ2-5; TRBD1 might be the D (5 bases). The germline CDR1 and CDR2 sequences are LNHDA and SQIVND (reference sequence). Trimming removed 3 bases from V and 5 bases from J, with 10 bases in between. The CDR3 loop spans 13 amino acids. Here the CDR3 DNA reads TGTGCCAGTAGTATGGCAGGGCTGGAGACCCAGTACTTC. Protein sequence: CASSMAGLETQYF.

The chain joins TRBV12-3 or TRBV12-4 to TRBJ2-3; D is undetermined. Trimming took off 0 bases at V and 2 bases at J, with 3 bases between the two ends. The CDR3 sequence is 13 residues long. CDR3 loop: CASSLAATDTQYF. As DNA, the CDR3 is TGTGCCAGCAGTTTAGCGGCCACAGATACGCAGTATTTT.

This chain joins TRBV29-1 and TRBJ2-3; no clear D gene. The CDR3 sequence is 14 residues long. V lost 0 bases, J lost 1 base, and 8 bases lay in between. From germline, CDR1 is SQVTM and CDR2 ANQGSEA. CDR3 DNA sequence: TGCAGCGTTGAAGATAACCACGGCACAGATACGCAGTATTTT. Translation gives CSVEDNHGTDTQYF.